Following are 5 T cell receptor beta chains from one sample sequenced in a study of spatial heterogeneity in lung cancer. No cognate antigen is known for these TCRs. TCRdb redid the calling of the 5' RACE reads with MiXCR, one entry per CDR3 protein. The table includes 4,500 to 5,000 distinct CDR3 sequences, about an eighth detected once. The time point was: sample taken at primary tumor resection. Study findings and constraints: For expanded intratumoral alpha and beta TCRs, counts tracked tumor mutation counts.

Source: lung tumor tissue, taken at surgery. These receptors originate from a male donor with early-stage non-small cell lung cancer.

This clonotype was observed many times. The CDR3 DNA follows: TGTGCCAGCAGTGTTTATGATGGGGCGGGTAGGGCGACAGATACGCAGTATTTT. It translates to CASSVYDGAGRATDTQYF. This rearrangement joins TRBV21-1 to TRBJ2-3; the D call in the table, TRBD2, was not verified against the DNA. TRBV21-1 constitutes a pseudogene. This CDR3 is 18 amino acids long.

This clonotype is labeled as medium-sized. V and J are TRBV6-1 and TRBJ1-2; D possibly corresponds to TRBD1 (5 bases). This CDR3 has 15 amino acids. V was pared by 6 bases and J by 5 bases, with 19 bases between. Looked up from germline, CDR1 is MNHNS and CDR2 is SASEGT. The CDR3 reads CASRDNVAGGYGYTF. The CDR3 nucleotides read TGTGCCAGCAGGGACAACGTGGCTGGGGGTTATGGCTACACCTTC.

Comment on this clonotype: This may be a read error, as it is one base from a much larger clone. This chain uses TRBV5-4 with TRBJ2-5; 10 nucleotides agree with TRBD1. The CDR3 spans 14 residues. V was pared by 3 bases and J by 5 bases, with 4 bases of the junction left unmatched. The V gene's germline CDR1 is SGHNT and CDR2 YYREEE (reference sequence). CDR3 loop: CASSWDRGPETQYF. The CDR3 DNA sequence: TGTGCCAGCAGCTGGGACAGGGGTCCCGAGACCCAGTACTTC.

Sample share makes this clonotype medium-sized (0.01 to 0.1%). This chain links TRBV28 with TRBJ1-4; perhaps TRBD1 as D (5 bases). Germline loops: CDR1 MDHEN, CDR2 SYDVKM. V was trimmed by 9 bases and J by 3 bases, leaving 20 bases between them. The CDR3 covers 16 residues. CDR3 DNA: TGTGCCAGTTTTGGCTCCCCCGGGGACCCTAATGAAAAACTGTTTTTT. The encoded protein is CASFGSPGDPNEKLFF.

This clonotype was observed many times. The gene calls are TRBV27 and TRBJ2-7, with D possibly matching TRBD1 (6 bases). V was clipped by 3 bases and J by 1 base, with 13 bases between them. In germline, CDR1 is MNHEY, CDR2 SMNVEV (reference sequence). The CDR3 has 15 amino acids. DNA for the CDR3: TGTGCCAGCAGTTTCGCCAGGGGAAATTCCTACGAGCAGTACTTC. Translating gives CASSFARGNSYEQYF.